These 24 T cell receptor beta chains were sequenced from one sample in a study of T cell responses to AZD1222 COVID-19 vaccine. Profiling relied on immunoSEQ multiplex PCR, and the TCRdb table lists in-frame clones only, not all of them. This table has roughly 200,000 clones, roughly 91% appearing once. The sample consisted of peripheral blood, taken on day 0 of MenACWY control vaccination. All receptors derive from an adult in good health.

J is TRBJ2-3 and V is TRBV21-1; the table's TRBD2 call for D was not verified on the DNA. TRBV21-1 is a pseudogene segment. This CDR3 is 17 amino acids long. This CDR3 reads CASSKALLAGDLYTQYF. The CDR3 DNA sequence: TGTGCCAGCAGCAAAGCCCTACTAGCGGGGGACTTATATACGCAGTATTTT.

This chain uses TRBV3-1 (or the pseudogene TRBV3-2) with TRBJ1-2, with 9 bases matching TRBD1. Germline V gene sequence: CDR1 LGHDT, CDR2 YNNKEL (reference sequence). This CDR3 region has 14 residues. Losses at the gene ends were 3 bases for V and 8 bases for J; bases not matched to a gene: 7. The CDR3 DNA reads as TGTGCCAGCAGCCATCTTACAGGGGGCGCCGGCTACACCTTC. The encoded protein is CASSHLTGGAGYTF.

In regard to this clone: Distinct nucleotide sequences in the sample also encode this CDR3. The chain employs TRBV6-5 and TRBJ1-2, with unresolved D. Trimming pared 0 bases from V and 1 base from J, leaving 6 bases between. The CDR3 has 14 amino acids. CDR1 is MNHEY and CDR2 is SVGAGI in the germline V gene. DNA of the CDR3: TGTGCCAGCAGTTACTCGAGTTTTAACTATGGCTACACCTTC. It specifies CASSYSSFNYGYTF.

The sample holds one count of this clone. CDR3 DNA: TGTGCCAGCAGGGCGGTAGAGTACGAGCAGTACTTC. Protein: CASRAVEYEQYF. The rearrangement joins TRBV2 to TRBJ2-7, with D unclear. Trimming left V 6 bases short and J 4 bases short, with 10 bases between. Germline loops: CDR1 SNHLY, CDR2 FYNNEI. There are 12 residues in the CDR3.

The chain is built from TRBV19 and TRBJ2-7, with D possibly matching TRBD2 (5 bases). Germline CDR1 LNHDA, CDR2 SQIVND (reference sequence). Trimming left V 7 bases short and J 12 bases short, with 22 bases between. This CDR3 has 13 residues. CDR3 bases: TGTGCCAGTAAAGAGACACTGAGGGATGTGTGGTACTTC. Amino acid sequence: CASKETLRDVWYF.

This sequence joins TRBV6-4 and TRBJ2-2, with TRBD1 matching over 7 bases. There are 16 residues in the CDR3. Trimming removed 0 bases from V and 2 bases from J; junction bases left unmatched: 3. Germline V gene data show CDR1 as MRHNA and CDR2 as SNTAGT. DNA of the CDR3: TGTGCCAGCAGTGACTCGGGACAGTTTAACACCGGGGAGCTGTTTTTT. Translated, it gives CASSDSGQFNTGELFF.

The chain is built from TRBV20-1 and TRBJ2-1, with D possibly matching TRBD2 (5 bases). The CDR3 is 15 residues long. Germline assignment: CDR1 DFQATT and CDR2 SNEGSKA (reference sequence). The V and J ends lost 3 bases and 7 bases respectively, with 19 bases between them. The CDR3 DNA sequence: TGCAGTGCTAGTACTTCAGGAGCGGCCGGGAATGAGCAGTTCTTC. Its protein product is CSASTSGAAGNEQFF.

The CDR3 DNA reads TGTGCCAGCAGCCAAGAAGCAGGGCTATCCCCAGATACGCAGTATTTT. Translation gives CASSQEAGLSPDTQYF. This chain connects TRBV4-2 to TRBJ2-3, with D maybe TRBD1 (5 bases). Trimming took 0 bases from V and 4 from J, leaving 14 bases between them. The CDR3 has 16 residues. Germline-derived CDR1 and CDR2 are LGHNA and YNFKEQ.

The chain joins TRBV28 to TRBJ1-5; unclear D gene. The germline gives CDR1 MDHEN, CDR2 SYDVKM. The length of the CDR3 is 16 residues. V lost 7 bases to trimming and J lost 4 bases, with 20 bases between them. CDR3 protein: CASIQIRLGRNQPQHF. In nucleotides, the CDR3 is TGTGCCAGCATTCAGATCCGTTTAGGGAGAAATCAGCCCCAGCATTTT.

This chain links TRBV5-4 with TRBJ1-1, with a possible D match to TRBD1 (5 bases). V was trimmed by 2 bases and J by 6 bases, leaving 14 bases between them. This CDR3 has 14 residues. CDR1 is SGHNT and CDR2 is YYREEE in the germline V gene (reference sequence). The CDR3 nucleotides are TGTGCCAGCAGCTTTTGGGGAGGACACTCTGAAGCTTTCTTT. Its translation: CASSFWGGHSEAFF.

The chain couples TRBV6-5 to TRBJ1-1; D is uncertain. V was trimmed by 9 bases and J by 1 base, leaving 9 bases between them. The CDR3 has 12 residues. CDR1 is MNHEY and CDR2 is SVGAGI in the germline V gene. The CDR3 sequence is CASKKRNTEAFF. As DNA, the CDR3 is TGTGCCAGTAAGAAGAGGAACACTGAAGCTTTCTTT.

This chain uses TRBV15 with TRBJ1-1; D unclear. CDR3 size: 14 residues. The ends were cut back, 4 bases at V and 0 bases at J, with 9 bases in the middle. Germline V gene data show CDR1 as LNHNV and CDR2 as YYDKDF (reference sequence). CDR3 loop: CATSKGLMNTEAFF. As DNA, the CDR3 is TGTGCCACCAGCAAAGGACTGATGAACACTGAAGCTTTCTTT.

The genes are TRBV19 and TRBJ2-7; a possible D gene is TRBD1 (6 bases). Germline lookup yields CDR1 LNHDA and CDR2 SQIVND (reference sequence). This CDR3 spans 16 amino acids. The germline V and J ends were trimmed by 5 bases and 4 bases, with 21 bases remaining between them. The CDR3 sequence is CASSLTAGAQGYEQYF. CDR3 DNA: TGTGCCAGTAGTCTGACCGCAGGGGCCCAAGGATACGAGCAGTACTTC.

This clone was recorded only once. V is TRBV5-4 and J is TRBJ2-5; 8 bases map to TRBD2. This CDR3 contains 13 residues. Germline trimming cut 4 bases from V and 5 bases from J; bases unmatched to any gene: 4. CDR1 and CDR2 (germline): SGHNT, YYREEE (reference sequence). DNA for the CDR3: TGTGCCAGCAGCCACCGGGGGGGGGAGACCCAGTACTTC. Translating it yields CASSHRGGETQYF.

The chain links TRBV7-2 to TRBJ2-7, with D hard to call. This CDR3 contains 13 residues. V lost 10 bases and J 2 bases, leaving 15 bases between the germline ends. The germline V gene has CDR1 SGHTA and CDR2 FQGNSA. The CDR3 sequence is CATALYHTYEQYF. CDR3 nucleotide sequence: TGTGCCACCGCCCTATACCATACCTACGAGCAGTACTTC.

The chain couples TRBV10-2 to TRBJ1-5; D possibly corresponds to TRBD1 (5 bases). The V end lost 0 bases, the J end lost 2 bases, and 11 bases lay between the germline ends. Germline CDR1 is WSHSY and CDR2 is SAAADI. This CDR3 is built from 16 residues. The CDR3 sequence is CASSESKGVGNQPQHF. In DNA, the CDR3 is TGCGCCAGCAGTGAGTCGAAAGGGGTAGGCAATCAGCCCCAGCATTTT.

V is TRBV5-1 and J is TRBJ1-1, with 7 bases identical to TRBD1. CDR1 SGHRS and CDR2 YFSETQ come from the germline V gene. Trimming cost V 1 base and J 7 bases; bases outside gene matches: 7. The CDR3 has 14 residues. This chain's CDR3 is CASSLKQGLSEAFF. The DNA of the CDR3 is TGCGCCAGCAGCTTGAAACAGGGGTTGAGTGAAGCTTTCTTT.

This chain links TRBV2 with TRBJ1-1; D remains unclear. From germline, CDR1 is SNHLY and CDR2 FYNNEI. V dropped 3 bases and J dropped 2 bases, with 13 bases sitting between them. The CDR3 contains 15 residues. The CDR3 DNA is TGTGCCAGCAGTGATGGCAGTATAGGAAACACTGAAGCTTTCTTT. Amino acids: CASSDGSIGNTEAFF.

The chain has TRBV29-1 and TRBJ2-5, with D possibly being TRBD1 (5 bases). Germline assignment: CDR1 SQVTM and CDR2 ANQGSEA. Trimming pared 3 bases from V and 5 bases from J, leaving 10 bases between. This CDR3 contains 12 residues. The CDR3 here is CSVEFAGETQYF. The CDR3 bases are TGCAGCGTTGAGTTCGCAGGGGAGACCCAGTACTTC.

CDR3 DNA: TGTGCCAGCAGTCGTAGGGGGTCCTCTAATGAAAAACTGTTTTTT. Translating gives CASSRRGSSNEKLFF. The chain joins TRBV11-2 to TRBJ1-4; perhaps TRBD1 as D (6 bases). Trimming removed 6 bases at V and 3 bases at J, with 14 bases between. The germline V gene has CDR1 SGHAT and CDR2 FQNNGV. There are 15 residues in the CDR3. Looking up the rest from reference TRBV11-2 and TRBJ1-4 gives the full variable domain: EAGVAQSPRYKIIEKRQSVAFWCNPISGHATLYWYQQILGQGPKLLIQFQNNGVVDDSQLPKDRFSAERLKGVDSTLKIQPAKLEDSAVYLCASSRRGSSNEKLFFGSGTQLSVL.

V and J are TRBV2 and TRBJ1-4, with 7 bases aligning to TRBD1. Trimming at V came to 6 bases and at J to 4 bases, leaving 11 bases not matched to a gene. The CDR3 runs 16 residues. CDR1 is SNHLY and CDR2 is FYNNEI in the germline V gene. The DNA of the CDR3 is TGTGCCAGCAGGTTTGGACAGGTGTACGGTAATGAAAAACTGTTTTTT. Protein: CASRFGQVYGNEKLFF.

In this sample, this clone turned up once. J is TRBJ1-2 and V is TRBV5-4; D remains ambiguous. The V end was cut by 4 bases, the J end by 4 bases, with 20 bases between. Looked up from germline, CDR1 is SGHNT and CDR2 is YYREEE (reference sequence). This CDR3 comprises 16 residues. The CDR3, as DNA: TGTGCCAGCAGCCCCCCACTGCCTGAGGGTACCTATGGCTACACCTTC. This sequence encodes CASSPPLPEGTYGYTF. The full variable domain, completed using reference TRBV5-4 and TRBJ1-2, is ETGVTQSPTHLIKTRGQQVTLRCSSQSGHNTVSWYQQALGQGPQFIFQYYREEENGRGNFPPRFSGLQFPNYSSELNVNALELDDSALYLCASSPPLPEGTYGYTFGSGTRLTVV.

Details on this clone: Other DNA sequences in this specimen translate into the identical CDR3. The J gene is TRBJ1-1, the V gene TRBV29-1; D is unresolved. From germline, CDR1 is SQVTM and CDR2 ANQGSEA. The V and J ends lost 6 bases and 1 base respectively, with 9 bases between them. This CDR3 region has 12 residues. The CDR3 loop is CSVRRGNTEAFF. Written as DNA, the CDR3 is TGCAGCGTCCGTCGGGGGAACACTGAAGCTTTCTTT.

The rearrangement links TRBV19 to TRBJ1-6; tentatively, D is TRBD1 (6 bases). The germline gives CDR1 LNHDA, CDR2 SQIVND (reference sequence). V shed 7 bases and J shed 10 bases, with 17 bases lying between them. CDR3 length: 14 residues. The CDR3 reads CASTLTGYSSPLHF. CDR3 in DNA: TGTGCCAGTACCTTGACAGGTTATTCATCACCCCTCCACTTT.